Reported below is one T cell receptor (beta chain). Its antigen is unknown. V lost 1 base and J lost 8; bases outside the gene matches: 7. The germline CDR1 and CDR2 sequences are LGHNA and YNFKEQ. The CDR3 length is 15 residues. The data belong to a study of cytomegalovirus exposure and HLA in healthy donors. On the study more broadly: Findings of an earlier analysis included under 140 million unique TCR beta sequences from roughly 190 million T cells.

Both 60 Vbeta primers and 13 Jbeta primers went into the PCR. Sequencing was performed with immunoSEQ multiplex PCR; in TCRdb, only in-frame clones are kept and a portion is missing. The sample records 85,000 to 130,000 clones, 71% being singletons. The study, taken as a whole, reports: The authors enumerated over 150 TCR beta chains as linked to cytomegalovirus. Some V segments, TRBV6-2 and TRBV6-3 among them, were indistinguishable and were therefore excluded. Upon later analysis, TCR association rates were observed to vary by HLA locus, being highest for DRB1 and lowest for HLA-C.

This sequence joins TRBV4-2 and TRBJ2-1, with 8 positions matching TRBD2. This TCR was sampled from a female donor in good health and CMV-seronegative. The specimen was PBMCs. This chain's CDR3 is CASSQGTSSADEQFF. The CDR3 DNA is TGTGCCAGCAGCCAAGGGACTAGCAGTGCCGATGAGCAGTTCTTC.